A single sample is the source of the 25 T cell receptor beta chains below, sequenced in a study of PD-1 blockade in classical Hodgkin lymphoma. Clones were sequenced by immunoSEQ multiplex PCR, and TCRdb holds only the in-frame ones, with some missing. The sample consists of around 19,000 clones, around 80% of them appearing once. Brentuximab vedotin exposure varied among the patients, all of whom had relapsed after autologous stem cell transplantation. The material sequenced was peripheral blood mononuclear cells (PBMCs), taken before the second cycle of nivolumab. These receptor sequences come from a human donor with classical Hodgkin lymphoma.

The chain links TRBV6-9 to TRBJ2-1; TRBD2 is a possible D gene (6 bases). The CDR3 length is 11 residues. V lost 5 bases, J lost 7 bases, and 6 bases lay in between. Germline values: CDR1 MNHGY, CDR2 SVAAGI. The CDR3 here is CASSSGNEQFF. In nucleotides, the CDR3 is TGTGCCAGCAGTAGCGGGAATGAGCAGTTCTTC.

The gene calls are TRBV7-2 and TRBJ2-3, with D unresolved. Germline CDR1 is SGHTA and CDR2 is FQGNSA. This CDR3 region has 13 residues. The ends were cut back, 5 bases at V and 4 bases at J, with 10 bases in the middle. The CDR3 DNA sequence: TGTGCCAGCAGCCCGGAGTTCGCAGATACGCAGTATTTT. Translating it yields CASSPEFADTQYF.

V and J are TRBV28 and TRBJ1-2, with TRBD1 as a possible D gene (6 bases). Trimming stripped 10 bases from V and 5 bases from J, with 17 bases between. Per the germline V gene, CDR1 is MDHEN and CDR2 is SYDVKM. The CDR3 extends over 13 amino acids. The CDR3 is CATRPDRNYGYTF. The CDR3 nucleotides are TGTGCCACCCGGCCGGACAGAAATTATGGCTACACCTTC.

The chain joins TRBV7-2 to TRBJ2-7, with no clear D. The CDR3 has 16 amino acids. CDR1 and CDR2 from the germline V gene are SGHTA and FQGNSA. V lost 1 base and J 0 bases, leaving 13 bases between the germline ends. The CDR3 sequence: CASSLGDSLYSYEQYF. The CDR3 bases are TGTGCCAGCAGCTTAGGTGACTCCCTCTACTCCTACGAGCAGTACTTC.

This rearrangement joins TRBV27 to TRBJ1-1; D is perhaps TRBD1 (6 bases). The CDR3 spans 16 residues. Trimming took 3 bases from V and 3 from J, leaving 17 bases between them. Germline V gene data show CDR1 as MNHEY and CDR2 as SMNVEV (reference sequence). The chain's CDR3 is CASSFLQTGIHTEAFF. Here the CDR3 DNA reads TGTGCCAGCAGTTTCCTACAGACAGGAATCCACACTGAAGCTTTCTTT.

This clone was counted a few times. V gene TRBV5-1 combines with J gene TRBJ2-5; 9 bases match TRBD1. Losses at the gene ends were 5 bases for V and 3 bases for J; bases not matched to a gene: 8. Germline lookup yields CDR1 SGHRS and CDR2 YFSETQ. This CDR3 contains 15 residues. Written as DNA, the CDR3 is TGCGCCAGCAGACCGGGACAGGGAGGGGAAGAGACCCAGTACTTC. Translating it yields CASRPGQGGEETQYF.

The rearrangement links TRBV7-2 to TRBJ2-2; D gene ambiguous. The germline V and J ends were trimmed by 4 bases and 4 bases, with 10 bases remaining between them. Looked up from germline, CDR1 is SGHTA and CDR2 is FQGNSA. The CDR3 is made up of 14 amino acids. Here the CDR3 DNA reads TGTGCCAGCAGCTCCGCTGGATTCACCGGGGAGCTGTTTTTT. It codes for CASSSAGFTGELFF. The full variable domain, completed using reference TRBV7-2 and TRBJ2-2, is GAGVSQSPSNKVTEKGKDVELRCDPISGHTALYWYRQSLGQGLEFLIYFQGNSAPDKSGLPSDRFSAERTGGSVSTLTIQRTQQEDSAVYLCASSSAGFTGELFFGEGSRLTVL.

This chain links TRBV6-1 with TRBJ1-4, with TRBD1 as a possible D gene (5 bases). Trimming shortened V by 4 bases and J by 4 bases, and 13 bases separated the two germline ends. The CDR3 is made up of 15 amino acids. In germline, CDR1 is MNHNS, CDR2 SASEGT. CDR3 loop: CASSVWGGDNEKLFF. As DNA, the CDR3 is TGTGCCAGCAGTGTATGGGGAGGGGATAATGAAAAACTGTTTTTT.

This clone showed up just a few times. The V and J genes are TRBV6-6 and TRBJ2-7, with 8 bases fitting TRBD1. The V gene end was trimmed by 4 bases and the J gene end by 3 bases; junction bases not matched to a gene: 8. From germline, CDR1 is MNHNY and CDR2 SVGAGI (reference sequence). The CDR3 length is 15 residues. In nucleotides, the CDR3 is TGTGCCAGCAGTTCCCCCAAGACAGGGGTCTACGAGCAGTACTTC. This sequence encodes CASSSPKTGVYEQYF.

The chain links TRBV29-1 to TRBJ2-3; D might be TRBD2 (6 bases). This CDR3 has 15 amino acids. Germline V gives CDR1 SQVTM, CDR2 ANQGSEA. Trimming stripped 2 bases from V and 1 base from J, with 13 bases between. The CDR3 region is CSVERRGSRTDTQYF. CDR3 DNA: TGCAGCGTTGAAAGGAGGGGCTCCCGCACAGATACGCAGTATTTT.

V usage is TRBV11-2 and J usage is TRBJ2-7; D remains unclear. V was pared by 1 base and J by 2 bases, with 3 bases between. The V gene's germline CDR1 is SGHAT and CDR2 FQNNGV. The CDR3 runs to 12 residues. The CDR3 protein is CASSLVTYEQYF. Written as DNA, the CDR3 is TGTGCCAGCAGCTTAGTAACCTACGAGCAGTACTTC.

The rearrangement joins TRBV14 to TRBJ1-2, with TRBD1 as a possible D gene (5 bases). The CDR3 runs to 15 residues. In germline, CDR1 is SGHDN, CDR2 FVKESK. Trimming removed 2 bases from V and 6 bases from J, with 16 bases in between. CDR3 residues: CASSQTNRWPHGYTF. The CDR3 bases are TGTGCCAGCAGCCAAACGAACAGGTGGCCGCATGGCTACACCTTC.

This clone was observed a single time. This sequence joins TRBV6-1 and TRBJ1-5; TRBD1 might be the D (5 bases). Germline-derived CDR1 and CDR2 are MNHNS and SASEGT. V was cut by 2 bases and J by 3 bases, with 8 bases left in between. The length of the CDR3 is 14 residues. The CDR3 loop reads CASSEQGNNQPQHF. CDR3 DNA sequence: TGTGCCAGCAGTGAACAGGGTAACAATCAGCCCCAGCATTTT.

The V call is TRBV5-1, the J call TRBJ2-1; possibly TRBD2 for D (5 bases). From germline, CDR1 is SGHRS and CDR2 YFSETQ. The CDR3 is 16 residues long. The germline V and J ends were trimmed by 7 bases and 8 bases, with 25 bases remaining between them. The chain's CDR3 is CASYPQTPLAGDEQFF. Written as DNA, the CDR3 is TGCGCCAGCTACCCCCAAACCCCCCTCGCCGGGGATGAGCAGTTCTTC.

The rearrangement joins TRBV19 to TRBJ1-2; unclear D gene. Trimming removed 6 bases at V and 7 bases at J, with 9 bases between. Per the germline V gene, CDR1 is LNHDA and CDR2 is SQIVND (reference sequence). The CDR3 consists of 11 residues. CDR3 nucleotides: TGTGCCAGTAGGGGCGGGAGTGGCTACACCTTC. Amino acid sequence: CASRGGSGYTF.

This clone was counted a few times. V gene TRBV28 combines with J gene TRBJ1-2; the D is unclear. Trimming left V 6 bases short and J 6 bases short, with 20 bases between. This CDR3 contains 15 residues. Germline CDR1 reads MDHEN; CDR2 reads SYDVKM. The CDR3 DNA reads TGTGCCAGCAGACCACCGGGGAGCCGCTCCCATGGCTACACCTTC. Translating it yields CASRPPGSRSHGYTF.

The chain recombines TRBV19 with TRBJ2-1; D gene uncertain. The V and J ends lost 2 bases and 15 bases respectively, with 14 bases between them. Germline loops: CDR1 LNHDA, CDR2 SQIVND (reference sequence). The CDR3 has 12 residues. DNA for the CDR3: TGTGCCAGTAGTATAAGCGAGACAAGTCTGTTCTTC. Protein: CASSISETSLFF.

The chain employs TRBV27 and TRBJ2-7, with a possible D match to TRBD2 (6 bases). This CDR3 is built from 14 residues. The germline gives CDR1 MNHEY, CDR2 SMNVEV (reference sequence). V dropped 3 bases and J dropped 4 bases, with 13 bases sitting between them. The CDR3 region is CASSFGGLRYEQYF. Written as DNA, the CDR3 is TGTGCCAGCAGTTTCGGGGGACTCAGGTACGAGCAGTACTTC.

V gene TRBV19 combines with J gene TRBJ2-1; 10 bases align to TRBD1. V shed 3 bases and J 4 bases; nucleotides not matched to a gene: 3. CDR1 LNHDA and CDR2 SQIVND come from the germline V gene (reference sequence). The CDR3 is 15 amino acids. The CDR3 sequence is CASSIGDRGYNEQFF. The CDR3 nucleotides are TGTGCCAGTAGTATCGGGGACAGGGGATACAATGAGCAGTTCTTC.

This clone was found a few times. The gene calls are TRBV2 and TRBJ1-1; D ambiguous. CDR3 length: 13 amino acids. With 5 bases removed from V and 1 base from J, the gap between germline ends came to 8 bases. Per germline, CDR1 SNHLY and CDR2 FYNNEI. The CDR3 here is CASSTTWNTEAFF. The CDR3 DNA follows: TGTGCCAGCAGTACAACATGGAACACTGAAGCTTTCTTT.

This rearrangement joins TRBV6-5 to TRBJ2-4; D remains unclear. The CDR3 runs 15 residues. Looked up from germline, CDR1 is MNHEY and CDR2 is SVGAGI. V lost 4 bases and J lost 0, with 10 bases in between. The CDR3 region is CASSSTVLAKNIQYF. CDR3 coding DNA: TGTGCCAGCAGTTCTACGGTTCTAGCCAAAAACATTCAGTACTTC.

This CDR3 reads CASSPGLSSYEQYF. The CDR3 region has the DNA TGTGCCAGCAGTCCGGGACTCTCTTCCTACGAGCAGTACTTC. This rearrangement joins TRBV6-1 to TRBJ2-7; possibly TRBD2 for D (6 bases). The CDR3 is 14 amino acids. The V and J ends lost 5 bases and 1 base respectively, with 12 bases between them. CDR1 is MNHNS and CDR2 is SASEGT in the germline V gene.

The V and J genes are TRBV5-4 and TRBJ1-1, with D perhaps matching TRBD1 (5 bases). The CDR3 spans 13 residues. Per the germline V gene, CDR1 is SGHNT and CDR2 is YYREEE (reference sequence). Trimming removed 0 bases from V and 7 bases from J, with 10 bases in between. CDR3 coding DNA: TGTGCCAGCAGCTTGGCCGGGGGGAGTGAAGCTTTCTTT. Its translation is CASSLAGGSEAFF.

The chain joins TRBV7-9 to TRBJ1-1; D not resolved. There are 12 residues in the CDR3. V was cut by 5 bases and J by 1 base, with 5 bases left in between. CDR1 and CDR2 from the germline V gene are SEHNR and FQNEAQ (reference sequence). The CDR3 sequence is CASSGENTEAFF. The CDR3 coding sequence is TGTGCCAGCAGCGGGGAGAACACTGAAGCTTTCTTT. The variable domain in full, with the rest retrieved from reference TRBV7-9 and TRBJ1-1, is DTGVSQNPRHKITKRGQNVTFRCDPISEHNRLYWYRQTLGQGPEFLTYFQNEAQLEKSRLLSDRFSAERPKGSFSTLEIQRTEQGDSAMYLCASSGENTEAFFGQGTRLTVV.

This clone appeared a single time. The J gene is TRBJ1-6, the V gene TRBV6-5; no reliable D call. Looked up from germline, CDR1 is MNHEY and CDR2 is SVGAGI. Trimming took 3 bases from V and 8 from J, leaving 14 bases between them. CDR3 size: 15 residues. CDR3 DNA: TGTGCCAGCAGTTATGGGGATCCGGGTGATTCACCCCTCCACTTT. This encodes CASSYGDPGDSPLHF.